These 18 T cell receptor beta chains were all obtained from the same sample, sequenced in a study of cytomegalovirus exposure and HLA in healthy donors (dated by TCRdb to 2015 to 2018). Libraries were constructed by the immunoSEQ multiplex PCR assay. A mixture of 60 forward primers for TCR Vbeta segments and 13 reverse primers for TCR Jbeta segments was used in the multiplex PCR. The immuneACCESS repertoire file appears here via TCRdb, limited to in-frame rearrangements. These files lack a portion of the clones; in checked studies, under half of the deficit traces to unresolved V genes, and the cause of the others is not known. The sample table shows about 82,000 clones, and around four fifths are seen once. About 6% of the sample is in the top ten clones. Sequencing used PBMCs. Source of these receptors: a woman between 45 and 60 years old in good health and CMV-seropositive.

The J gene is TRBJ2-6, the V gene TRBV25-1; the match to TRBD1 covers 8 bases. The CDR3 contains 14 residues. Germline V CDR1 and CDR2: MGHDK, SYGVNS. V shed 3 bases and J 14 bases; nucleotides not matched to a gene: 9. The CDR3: CASSDRGRGPILTF. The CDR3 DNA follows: TGTGCCAGCAGTGACAGGGGGCGGGGTCCGATCCTGACTTTC.

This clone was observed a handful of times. The CDR3: CAWSKPTGGPVPNEKLFF. The CDR3 nucleotides are TGTGCCTGGAGTAAACCCACAGGGGGCCCCGTCCCTAATGAAAAACTGTTTTTT. The V gene is TRBV30, the J gene TRBJ1-4; 9 nucleotides align to TRBD1. This CDR3 region has 18 residues. The V segment lost 2 bases and the J segment 3 bases; nucleotides outside the gene matches: 13. Germline assignment: CDR1 GTSNPN and CDR2 SVGIG (reference sequence).

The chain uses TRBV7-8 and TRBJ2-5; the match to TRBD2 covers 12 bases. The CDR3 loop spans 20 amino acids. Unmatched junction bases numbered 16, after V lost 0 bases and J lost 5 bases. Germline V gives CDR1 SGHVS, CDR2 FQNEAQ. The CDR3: CASSLAASARLAGEGETQYF. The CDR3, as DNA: TGTGCCAGCAGCTTAGCGGCCTCCGCCCGACTAGCGGGAGAAGGGGAGACCCAGTACTTC.

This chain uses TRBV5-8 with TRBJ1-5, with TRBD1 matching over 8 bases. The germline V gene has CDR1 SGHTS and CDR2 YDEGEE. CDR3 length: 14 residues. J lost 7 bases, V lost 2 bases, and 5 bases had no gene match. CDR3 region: CASSFGTGGQPQHF. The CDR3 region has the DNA TGTGCCAGCAGCTTCGGGACAGGAGGACAGCCCCAGCATTTT.

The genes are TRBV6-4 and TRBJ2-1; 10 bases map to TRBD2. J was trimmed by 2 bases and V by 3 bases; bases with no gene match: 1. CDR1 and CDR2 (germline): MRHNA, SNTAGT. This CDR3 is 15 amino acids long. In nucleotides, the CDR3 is TGTGCCAGCAGTGATCTAGCGGGAGCCTACAATGAGCAGTTCTTC. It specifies CASSDLAGAYNEQFF.

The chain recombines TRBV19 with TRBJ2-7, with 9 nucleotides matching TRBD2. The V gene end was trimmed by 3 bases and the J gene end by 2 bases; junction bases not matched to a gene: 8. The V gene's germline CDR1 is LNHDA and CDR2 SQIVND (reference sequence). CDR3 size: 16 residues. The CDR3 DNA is TGTGCCAGTAGTATCCTAAGAGCGGGAGGTACCTACGAGCAGTACTTC. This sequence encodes CASSILRAGGTYEQYF.

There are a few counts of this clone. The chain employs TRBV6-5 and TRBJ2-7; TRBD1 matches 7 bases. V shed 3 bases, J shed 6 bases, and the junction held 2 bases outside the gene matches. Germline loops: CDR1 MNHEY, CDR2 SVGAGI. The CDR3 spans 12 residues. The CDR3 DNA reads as TGTGCCAGCAGTTATAAGGGGGCCGAGCAGTACTTC. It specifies CASSYKGAEQYF.

For the CDR3, the DNA is TGCGCCAGCAGCCCCCTCAGGGGGAGCACAGATACGCAGTATTTT. It specifies CASSPLRGSTDTQYF. The chain is built from TRBV5-1 and TRBJ2-3, with 7 bases lining up with TRBD1. The trim removed 4 bases at V and 0 bases at J, leaving 5 bases unmatched. This CDR3 comprises 15 residues. CDR1 is SGHRS and CDR2 is YFSETQ in the germline V gene.

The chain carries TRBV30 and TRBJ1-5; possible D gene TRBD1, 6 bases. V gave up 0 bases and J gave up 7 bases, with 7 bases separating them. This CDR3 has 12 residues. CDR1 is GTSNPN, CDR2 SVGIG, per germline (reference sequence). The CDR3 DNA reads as TGTGCCTGGAGTGTAACAGGGCAGCCCCAGCATTTT. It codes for CAWSVTGQPQHF.

CDR3 sequence reads: CASGPPTSGIYNEQFF. The CDR3 DNA reads TGTGCTAGTGGACCTCCAACTAGCGGGATATACAATGAGCAGTTCTTC. The rearrangement uses TRBV12-5 and TRBJ2-1; TRBD2 matches at 10 bases. Germline V gene data show CDR1 as LGHNT and CDR2 as FRNRAP. There are 16 residues in the CDR3. V was clipped by 6 bases and J by 4 bases; unmatched bases: 9. Together with reference TRBV12-5 and TRBJ2-1, the CDR3 gives the full variable domain: DARVTQTPRHKVTEMGQEVTMRCQPILGHNTVFWYRQTMMQGLELLAYFRNRAPLDDSGMPKDRFSAEMPDATLATLKIQPSEPRDSAVYFCASGPPTSGIYNEQFFGPGTRLTVL.

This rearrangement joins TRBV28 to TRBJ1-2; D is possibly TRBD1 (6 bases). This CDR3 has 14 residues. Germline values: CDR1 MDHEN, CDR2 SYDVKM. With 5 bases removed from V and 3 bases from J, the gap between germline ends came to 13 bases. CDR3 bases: TGTGCCAGCAGTGACCCGACAGGCCACTATGGCTACACCTTC. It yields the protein CASSDPTGHYGYTF.

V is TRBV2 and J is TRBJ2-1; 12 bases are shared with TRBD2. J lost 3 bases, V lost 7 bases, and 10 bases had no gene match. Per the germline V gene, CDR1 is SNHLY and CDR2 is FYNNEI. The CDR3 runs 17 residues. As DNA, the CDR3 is TGTGCCAGCACTCTCACCCGGACTAGCGGGAACTACAATGAGCAGTTCTTC. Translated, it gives CASTLTRTSGNYNEQFF.

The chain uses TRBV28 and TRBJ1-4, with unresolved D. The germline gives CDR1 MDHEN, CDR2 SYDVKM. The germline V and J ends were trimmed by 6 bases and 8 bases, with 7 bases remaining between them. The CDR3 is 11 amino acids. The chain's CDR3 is CASSKREKLFF. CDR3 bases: TGTGCCAGCAGCAAGAGGGAAAAACTGTTTTTT.

CDR3 DNA sequence: TGTGCCATCAGTGAGAGACAACTCGGGGATGAAAAACTGTTTTTT. Amino acid sequence: CAISERQLGDEKLFF. The genes are TRBV10-3 and TRBJ1-4; no reliable D call. Between the trimmed V and J ends, which lost 2 bases and 6 bases, there was a span of 13 bases. The CDR3 covers 15 residues. Germline-derived CDR1 and CDR2 are ENHRY and SYGVKD.

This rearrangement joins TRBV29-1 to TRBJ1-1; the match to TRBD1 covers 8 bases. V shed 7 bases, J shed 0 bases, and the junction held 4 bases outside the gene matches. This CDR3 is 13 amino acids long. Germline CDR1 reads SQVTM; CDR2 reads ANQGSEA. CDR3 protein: CSAEGQVNTEAFF. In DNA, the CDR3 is TGCAGCGCCGAGGGACAGGTGAACACTGAAGCTTTCTTT.

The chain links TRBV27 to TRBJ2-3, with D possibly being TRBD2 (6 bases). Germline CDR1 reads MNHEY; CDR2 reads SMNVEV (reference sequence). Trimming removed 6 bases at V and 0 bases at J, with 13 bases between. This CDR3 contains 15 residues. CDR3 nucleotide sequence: TGTGCCAGCAGATCCCTAAGCGGGAGCACAGATACGCAGTATTTT. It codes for CASRSLSGSTDTQYF.

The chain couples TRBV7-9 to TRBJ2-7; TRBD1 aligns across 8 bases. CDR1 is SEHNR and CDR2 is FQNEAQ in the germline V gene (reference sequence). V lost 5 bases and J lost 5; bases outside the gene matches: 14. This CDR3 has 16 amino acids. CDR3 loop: CASSTMDREGPDEQYF. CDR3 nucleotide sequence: TGTGCCAGCAGCACCATGGACAGGGAAGGACCTGACGAGCAGTACTTC.

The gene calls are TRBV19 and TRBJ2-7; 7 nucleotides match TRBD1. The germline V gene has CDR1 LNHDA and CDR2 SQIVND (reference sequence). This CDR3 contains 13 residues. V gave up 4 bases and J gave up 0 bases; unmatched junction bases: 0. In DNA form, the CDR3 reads TGTGCCAGTAGTACAGGGGGCTCCTACGAGCAGTACTTC. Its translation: CASSTGGSYEQYF. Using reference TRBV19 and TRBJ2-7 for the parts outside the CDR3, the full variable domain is DGGITQSPKYLFRKEGQNVTLSCEQNLNHDAMYWYRQDPGQGLRLIYYSQIVNDFQKGDIAEGYSVSREKKESFPLTVTSAQKNPTAFYLCASSTGGSYEQYFGPGTRLTVT.